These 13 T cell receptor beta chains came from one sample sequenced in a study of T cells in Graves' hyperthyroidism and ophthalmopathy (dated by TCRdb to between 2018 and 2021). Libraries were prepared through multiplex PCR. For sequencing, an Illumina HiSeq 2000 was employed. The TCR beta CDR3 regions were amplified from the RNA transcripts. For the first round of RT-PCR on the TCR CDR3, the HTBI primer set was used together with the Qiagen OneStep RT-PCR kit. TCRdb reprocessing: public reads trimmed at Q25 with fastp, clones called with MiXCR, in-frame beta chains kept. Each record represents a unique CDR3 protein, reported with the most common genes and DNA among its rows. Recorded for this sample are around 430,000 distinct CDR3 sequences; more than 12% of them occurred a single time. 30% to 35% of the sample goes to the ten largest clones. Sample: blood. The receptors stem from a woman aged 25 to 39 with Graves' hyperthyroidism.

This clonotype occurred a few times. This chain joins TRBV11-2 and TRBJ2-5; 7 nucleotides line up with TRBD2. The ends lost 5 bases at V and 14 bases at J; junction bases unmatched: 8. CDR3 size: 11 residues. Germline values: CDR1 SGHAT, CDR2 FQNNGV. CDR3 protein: CASSVGGTLYF. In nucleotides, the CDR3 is TGTGCCAGCAGCGTGGGGGGGACTCTTTACTTC.

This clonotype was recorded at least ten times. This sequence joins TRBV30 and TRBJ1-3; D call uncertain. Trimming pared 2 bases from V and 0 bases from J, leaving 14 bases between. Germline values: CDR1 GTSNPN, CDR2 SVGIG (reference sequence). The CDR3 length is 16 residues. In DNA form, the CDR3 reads TGTGCCTGGAGTCCCTACGGATCCCTCTCTGGAAACACCATATATTTT. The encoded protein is CAWSPYGSLSGNTIYF.

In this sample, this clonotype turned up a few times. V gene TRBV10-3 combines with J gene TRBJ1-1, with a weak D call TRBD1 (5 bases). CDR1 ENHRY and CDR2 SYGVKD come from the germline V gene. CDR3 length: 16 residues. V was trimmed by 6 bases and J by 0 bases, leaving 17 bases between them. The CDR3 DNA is TGTGCCATCAGCCCCGGGACGGTGGGGTTGAACACTGAAGCTTTCTTT. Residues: CAISPGTVGLNTEAFF.

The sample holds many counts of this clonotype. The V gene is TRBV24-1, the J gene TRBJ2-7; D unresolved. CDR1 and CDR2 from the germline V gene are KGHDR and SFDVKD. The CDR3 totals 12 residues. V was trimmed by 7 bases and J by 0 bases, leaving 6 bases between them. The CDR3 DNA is TGTGCCACCAGCCAAGGCTCCTACGAGCAGTACTTC. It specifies CATSQGSYEQYF.

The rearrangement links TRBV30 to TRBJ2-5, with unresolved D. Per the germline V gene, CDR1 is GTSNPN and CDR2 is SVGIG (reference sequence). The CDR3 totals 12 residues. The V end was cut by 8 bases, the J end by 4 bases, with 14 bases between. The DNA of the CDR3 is TGTGCCAGCAGCCGGGCCGGAGAGACCCAGTACTTC. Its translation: CASSRAGETQYF.

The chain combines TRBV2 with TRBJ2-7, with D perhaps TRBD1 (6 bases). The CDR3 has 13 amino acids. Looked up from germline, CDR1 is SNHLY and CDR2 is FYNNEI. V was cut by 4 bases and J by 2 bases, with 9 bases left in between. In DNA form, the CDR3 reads TGTGCCAGCAGTGGAAGGACAGCCTACGAGCAGTACTTC. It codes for CASSGRTAYEQYF.

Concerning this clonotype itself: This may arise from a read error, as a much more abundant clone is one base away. The CDR3 bases are TGTGCCAGCAGCCCGGGACAGGGGCTTTACGAGCAGTTCTTC. Translation: CASSPGQGLYEQFF. The rearrangement links TRBV3-1 to TRBJ2-7, with TRBD1 matching 10 bases. The DNA matches TRBJ2-1 better at its end, which makes the J call doubtful. Germline V gives CDR1 LGHDT, CDR2 YNNKEL (reference sequence). CDR3 size: 14 residues.

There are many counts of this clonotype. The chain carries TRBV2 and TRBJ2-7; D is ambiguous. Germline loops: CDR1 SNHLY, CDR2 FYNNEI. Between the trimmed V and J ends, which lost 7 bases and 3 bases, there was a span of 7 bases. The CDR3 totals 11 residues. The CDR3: CASNPNYEQYF. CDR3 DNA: TGTGCCAGCAATCCTAACTACGAGCAGTACTTC.

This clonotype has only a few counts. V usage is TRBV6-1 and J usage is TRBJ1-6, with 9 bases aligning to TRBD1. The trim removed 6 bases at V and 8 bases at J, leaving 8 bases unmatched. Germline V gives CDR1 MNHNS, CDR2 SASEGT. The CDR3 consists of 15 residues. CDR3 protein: CASRPGQGSDSPLHF. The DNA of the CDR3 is TGTGCCAGCAGACCGGGACAGGGAAGTGATTCACCCCTCCACTTT.

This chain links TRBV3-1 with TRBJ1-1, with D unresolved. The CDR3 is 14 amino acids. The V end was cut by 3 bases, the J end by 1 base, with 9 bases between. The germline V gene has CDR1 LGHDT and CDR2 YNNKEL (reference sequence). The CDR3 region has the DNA TGTGCCAGCAGCCAGTTGCAGACGAACACTGAAGCTTTCTTT. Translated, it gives CASSQLQTNTEAFF.

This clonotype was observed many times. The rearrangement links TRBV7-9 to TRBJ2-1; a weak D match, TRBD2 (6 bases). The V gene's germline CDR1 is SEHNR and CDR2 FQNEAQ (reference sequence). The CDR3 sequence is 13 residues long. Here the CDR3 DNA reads TGTGCGACCGTAGCGGAGCCTTACAATGAGCAGTTCTTC. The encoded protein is CATVAEPYNEQFF.

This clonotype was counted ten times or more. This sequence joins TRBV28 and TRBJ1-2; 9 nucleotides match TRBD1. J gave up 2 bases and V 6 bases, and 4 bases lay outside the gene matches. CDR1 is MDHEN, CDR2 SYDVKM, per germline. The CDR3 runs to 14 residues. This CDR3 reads CASRGQGENYGYTF. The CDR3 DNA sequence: TGTGCCAGCAGGGGACAGGGAGAGAACTATGGCTACACCTTC.

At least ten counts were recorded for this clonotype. The CDR3 coding sequence is TGTGCCAGCAGTCCACAGGGGCCCGTTAACAATGAGCAGTTCTTC. Amino acid sequence: CASSPQGPVNNEQFF. The chain has TRBV27 and TRBJ2-1; 7 positions agree with TRBD1. After removal of 5 bases from V and 5 bases from J, the junction contained 9 bases not matched to a gene. Germline V lookup: CDR1 MNHEY, CDR2 SMNVEV (reference sequence). The CDR3 consists of 15 residues.